One sample yielded the 17 T cell receptor beta chains listed below, sequenced in a study of blood T cell repertoires in COVID-19. Clones were sequenced by immunoSEQ multiplex PCR, and TCRdb holds only the in-frame ones, with some missing. The sample has about 54,000 clones, 87% seen once. The specimen was peripheral blood. The receptor source for this set is a man between 50 and 59 years old with active COVID-19.

The chain carries TRBV6-5 and TRBJ1-4, with a weak D call TRBD1 (6 bases). The V and J ends lost 0 bases and 8 bases respectively, with 13 bases between them. The V gene's germline CDR1 is MNHEY and CDR2 SVGAGI. The CDR3 totals 15 residues. The CDR3 loop reads CASSYSHRVGEKLFF. CDR3 bases: TGTGCCAGCAGTTACTCGCACAGGGTTGGCGAAAAACTGTTTTTT.

This chain connects TRBV5-4 to TRBJ1-3, with D unclear. With 0 bases removed from V and 0 bases from J, the gap between germline ends came to 4 bases. The CDR3 extends over 14 amino acids. CDR1 and CDR2 (germline): SGHNT, YYREEE (reference sequence). The CDR3 DNA reads TGTGCCAGCAGCTTGGAGAGCTCTGGAAACACCATATATTTT. It translates to CASSLESSGNTIYF.

The rearrangement links TRBV6-5 to TRBJ1-1, with unresolved D. V lost 5 bases and J lost 4, with 11 bases in between. The CDR3 sequence is 13 residues long. The germline CDR1 and CDR2 sequences are MNHEY and SVGAGI. The CDR3 DNA sequence: TGTGCCAGCAGTACTACCCCGGGCACTGAAGCTTTCTTT. Translating gives CASSTTPGTEAFF.

This rearrangement joins TRBV30 to TRBJ2-6; D may be TRBD1 (5 bases). Between the trimmed V and J ends, which lost 4 bases and 0 bases, there was a span of 7 bases. This CDR3 has 14 residues. Germline lookup yields CDR1 GTSNPN and CDR2 SVGIG (reference sequence). The CDR3 nucleotides are TGTGCCTGGAAAGACAGCTCTGGGGCCAACGTCCTGACTTTC. Translating it yields CAWKDSSGANVLTF.

The J gene is TRBJ2-1, the V gene TRBV5-4; D is perhaps TRBD2 (5 bases). The germline V gene encodes CDR1 SGHNT and CDR2 YYREEE (reference sequence). The CDR3 contains 16 residues. V lost 2 bases and J 6 bases, leaving 18 bases between the germline ends. The CDR3 DNA sequence: TGTGCCAGCAGCTTCGCGAGGACCTCGAGGGTCAATGAGCAGTTCTTC. The encoded protein is CASSFARTSRVNEQFF.

This clone showed up just a few times. V usage is TRBV30 and J usage is TRBJ2-1; 10 positions agree with TRBD2. The junction had 13 bases not matched to a gene; V was cut back by 8 bases and J by 9 bases. Germline CDR1 GTSNPN, CDR2 SVGIG (reference sequence). This CDR3 comprises 14 residues. The CDR3 DNA is TGTGCCGGGATTAGGGGACTAGCGTCGGTTGAGCAGTTCTTC. This gives the protein CAGIRGLASVEQFF.

This clone appeared a few times. The V gene is TRBV27, the J gene TRBJ1-5; maybe TRBD1 (6 bases). The CDR3 totals 15 residues. Trimming removed 4 bases from V and 2 bases from J, with 12 bases in between. Germline V lookup: CDR1 MNHEY, CDR2 SMNVEV (reference sequence). The CDR3 region is CASSWAGGGNQPQHF. As DNA, the CDR3 is TGTGCCAGCAGTTGGGCGGGGGGCGGCAATCAGCCCCAGCATTTT.

This clone was recorded only once. V is TRBV19 and J is TRBJ1-1, with 8 positions matching TRBD1. CDR1 and CDR2 from the germline V gene are LNHDA and SQIVND (reference sequence). This CDR3 is 15 amino acids long. V was clipped by 4 bases and J by 1 base; unmatched bases: 5. The CDR3 DNA follows: TGTGCCAGTAGTAGACAGGGGAATAGGAACACTGAAGCTTTCTTT. Encoded protein: CASSRQGNRNTEAFF.

This chain links TRBV6-2 or TRBV6-3 with TRBJ2-5; 7 bases are a match to TRBD1. The CDR3 has 17 residues. The V segment lost 0 bases and the J segment 5 bases; nucleotides outside the gene matches: 12. In germline, CDR1 is MNHEY, CDR2 SVGEGT. The CDR3 DNA is TGTGCCAGCAGTTACTCGAGGAGTCAACAGGGGATGGAGACCCAGTACTTC. Protein sequence: CASSYSRSQQGMETQYF.

This clone was detected once. The CDR3 here is CASSLVGPNQPQHF. Here the CDR3 DNA reads TGTGCCAGCAGCTTAGTGGGGCCCAATCAGCCCCAGCATTTT. The J gene is TRBJ1-5, the V gene TRBV7-2, with a tentative D call TRBD1 (5 bases). Per the germline V gene, CDR1 is SGHTA and CDR2 is FQGNSA. Deletions cut 1 base from V and 3 bases from J, with 7 bases between. This CDR3 region has 14 residues.

This clone was seen a handful of times. The rearrangement joins TRBV4-1 to TRBJ2-1, with a weak D call TRBD2 (6 bases). Germline CDR1 MGHRA, CDR2 YSYEKL. V lost 3 bases, J lost 8 bases, and 14 bases lay in between. The CDR3 is 14 residues long. CDR3 residues: CASSQRLDSHEQFF. The DNA for the CDR3 is TGCGCCAGCAGCCAGCGACTAGATAGCCATGAGCAGTTCTTC.

Here the CDR3 reads CASSQEGGSYNEQFF. CDR3 DNA: TGTGCCAGCAGCCAAGAAGGGGGTTCCTACAATGAGCAGTTCTTC. J is TRBJ2-1 and V is TRBV3-1 (or the pseudogene TRBV3-2); a possible D gene is TRBD1 (6 bases). In germline, CDR1 is LGHDT, CDR2 YNNKEL (reference sequence). The CDR3 is made up of 15 amino acids. The V gene lost 0 bases and the J gene lost 1 base, with 7 bases spanning the gap.

This sequence joins TRBV7-8 and TRBJ2-3; the match to TRBD2 covers 7 bases. The CDR3 has 15 residues. CDR1 is SGHVS and CDR2 is FQNEAQ in the germline V gene. The J segment lost 2 bases and the V segment lost 3 bases, leaving 5 bases of the junction unmatched. CDR3 residues: CASSLTGTTTDTQYF. CDR3 in DNA: TGTGCCAGCAGCTTGACCGGGACTACCACAGATACGCAGTATTTT.

V is TRBV6-4 and J is TRBJ2-1; 9 bases are a match to TRBD2. V dropped 2 bases and J dropped 6; count of bases not matched to a gene: 2. The CDR3 loop spans 14 amino acids. Per germline, CDR1 MRHNA and CDR2 SNTAGT. Here the CDR3 DNA reads TGTGCCAGCAGTGACGGCGGGGGGGCCAATGAGCAGTTCTTC. Its protein product is CASSDGGGANEQFF.

The chain links TRBV28 to TRBJ2-7, with D possibly TRBD2 on 6 matching bases. CDR3 length: 17 residues. Germline V gene lookup returns CDR1 MDHEN and CDR2 SYDVKM. V lost 1 base and J 2 bases, leaving 18 bases between the germline ends. The CDR3 nucleotides read TGTGCCAGCAGTTTATCGATCGCGGGATCTCGGGCCTACGAGCAGTACTTC. Its translation is CASSLSIAGSRAYEQYF.

This chain joins TRBV5-1 and TRBJ1-1, with 12 bases matching TRBD1. The CDR3 totals 16 residues. V was pared by 4 bases and J by 5 bases, with 9 bases of the junction left unmatched. From germline, CDR1 is SGHRS and CDR2 YFSETQ. CDR3 bases: TGCGCCAGCAGCGGCGGGACAGGGGGCGCTGGGACTGAAGCTTTCTTT. Its protein is CASSGGTGGAGTEAFF.

This chain uses TRBV28 with TRBJ2-7, with TRBD1 as a possible D gene (6 bases). The CDR3 is 15 residues long. V was clipped by 8 bases and J by 3 bases, with 20 bases between them. CDR1 and CDR2 from the germline V gene are MDHEN and SYDVKM. CDR3 nucleotides: TGTGCCAGCCGGACCCCGAGGACAGCTGGCTACGAGCAGTACTTC. Amino acid sequence: CASRTPRTAGYEQYF.